The 25 T cell receptor delta chains given below trace back to one sample, sequenced in a study of γδ T cells in repeated Plasmodium falciparum infection. Vgamma9/Vdelta2+ and Vdelta2-negative gammadelta T cells were flow-sorted from PBMC for bulk sequencing. TCRdb reprocessed the multiplex PCR reads through CATT. The profile shows tens of thousands of delta-chain clones, almost 1.5% of them singletons. The sequenced sample was gamma-delta T cells from blood. Receptors were obtained from a pool of human donors (malaria-infected and uninfected, not separated).

This clone was observed a handful of times. This likely came from a read error, as a far larger clone is one base away. No DNA is shown, since the ends of the CDR3 on it are uncertain; the CDR3 is the one TCRdb lists. Different DNA sequences within this sample yield the same CDR3. CDR3 sequence reads: CACDLWGIRTDKLIF. Here the V gene is TRDV2, but the J gene went uncalled; TRDD3 was called by the table and not checked on the DNA. Germline V gene lookup returns CDR1 GEAIGNYY and CDR2 EKD. Counting both end residues, the CDR3 totals 15 amino acids.

Only a few counts were recorded for this clone. The protein TCRdb lists belongs to a much larger clone and differs from this DNA's translation at residue 10, which points to a read error; the protein shown is made from the DNA. The chain uses TRDV2 and TRDJ1, with 7 bases that match TRDD3. As TCRdb names no J gene, one was assigned here on the basis of a DNA match to germline. Trimming cost V 3 bases and J 0 bases; bases outside gene matches: 15. From germline, CDR1 is GEAIGNYY and CDR2 EKD. The length of the CDR3 is 18 residues. The CDR3 nucleotides read TGTGCCTGTGACTCTTTGGGGGACGTAGCTCTGTACACCGATAAACTCATCTTT. The encoded protein is CACDSLGDVALYTDKLIF.

This clone appeared many times. This chain links TRDV1 with TRDJ1; D is possibly TRDD3 (8 bases). The CDR3 spans 16 residues. V was clipped by 9 bases and J by 0 bases, with 20 bases between them. The V gene's germline CDR1 is TSWWSYY and CDR2 QGS. The CDR3 region is CALFLPLLGDTDKLIF. CDR3 coding DNA: TGTGCTCTCTTCCTTCCTTTACTGGGGGACACCGATAAACTCATCTTT.

This clone was picked up a small number of times. The protein held in TCRdb is that of a much larger clone and does not match this DNA's translation at residue 8, likely because of a read error; the protein shown is translated from the DNA. The genes are TRDV1 and TRDJ1; TRDD3 matches 10 bases. Losses at the gene ends were 5 bases for V and 0 bases for J; bases not matched to a gene: 27. The CDR3 extends over 23 amino acids. Looked up from germline, CDR1 is TSWWSYY and CDR2 is QGS. DNA of the CDR3: TGTGCTCTTGGGAAAGGGTCCCACGAATCGACTGGGGGATTCTACCTGTACACCGATAAACTCATCTTT. Translating it yields CALGKGSHESTGGFYLYTDKLIF.

In its sample, this clone was seen a few times. This likely traces to a read error, being one base from a far larger clone. Distinct nucleotide sequences in the sample also encode this CDR3. CDR3 in DNA: TGTGCTCTTACATTAAAATTCCCAGGGGGATATGCGGTTACCGATAAACTCATCTTT. Residues: CALTLKFPGGYAVTDKLIF. The rearrangement joins TRDV1 to TRDJ1; 8 nucleotides agree with TRDD3. CDR1 and CDR2 (germline): TSWWSYY, QGS. CDR3 length: 19 residues. Trimming removed 8 bases from V and 2 bases from J; junction bases left unmatched: 22.

This clone was observed a few times. With only one base between it and a far larger clone, this is likely a read error. Distinct nucleotide sequences in the sample also encode this CDR3. V usage is TRDV2 and J usage is TRDJ1; 8 bases fit TRDD3. Matching the DNA to germline supplied the J gene, which TCRdb does not give. This CDR3 has 18 residues. Germline-derived CDR1 and CDR2 are GEAIGNYY and EKD. Unmatched junction bases numbered 16, after V lost 1 base and J lost 4 bases. The CDR3 here is CACDTVGPGDRRDDKLIF. The DNA of the CDR3 is TGTGCCTGTGACACTGTAGGCCCGGGGGATAGGAGGGACGATAAACTCATCTTT.

This clone occurred a few times. A single base is all that separates this from a far larger clone, so a read error is likely. Other nucleotide sequences in the sample specify the same CDR3. The V gene is TRDV2, the J gene TRDJ1; TRDD3 agrees at 9 bases. No J gene was available from TCRdb, and it was assigned here by a germline match of the DNA. CDR1 is GEAIGNYY, CDR2 EKD, per germline. The CDR3 sequence is 19 residues long. The CDR3 coding sequence is TGTGCCTGCGACACCGTAGGGGGATACACTGACCCTGGTGACGATAAACTCATCTTT. This gives the protein CACDTVGGYTDPGDDKLIF.

A note on this clone: TCRdb's listed protein matches a much larger clone and diverges from this DNA's translation at residue 5, likely through a read error; the protein shown comes from the DNA. The chain links TRDV3 to TRDJ1; D call uncertain. The germline V gene has CDR1 TVYSNPD and CDR2 GDNSRS (reference sequence). The CDR3 is 15 amino acids. V was clipped by 5 bases and J by 2 bases, with 21 bases between them. The CDR3 bases are TGTGCCCACTACGGTGGGTGGAGGAGAACCGATAAACTCATCTTT. Translating gives CAHYGGWRRTDKLIF.

The sample holds a few counts of this clone. A far larger clone lies a single base away; this is likely a read error. Other DNA sequences in this sample translate to the same CDR3. The rearrangement links TRDV1 to TRDJ1; 7 bases align to TRDD3. The CDR3 loop spans 20 amino acids. The germline V gene encodes CDR1 TSWWSYY and CDR2 QGS. The CDR3 spells CALGSGLLPVLGLYTDKLIF. The DNA for the CDR3 is TGTGCCCTTGGGTCGGGCCTTCTCCCTGTACTGGGGTTATACACCGATAAACTCATCTTT.

For this clone: The protein held in TCRdb is that of a much larger clone and does not match this DNA's translation at residue 8, likely because of a read error; the protein shown is translated from the DNA. V gene TRDV1 combines with J gene TRDJ1; TRDD3 aligns across 7 bases. TCRdb carries no J gene annotation; the J gene was assigned here by matching the DNA with germline. This CDR3 is 17 amino acids long. V lost 2 bases, J lost 5 bases, and 14 bases stayed unmatched. The germline CDR1 and CDR2 sequences are TSWWSYY and QGS. CDR3 amino acids: CALGEYSPGYYRDKLIF. The DNA of the CDR3 is TGTGCTCTTGGGGAATACAGCCCGGGATACTACCGGGATAAACTCATCTTT.

This clone was observed a few times. This DNA translates differently at residue 11 from the TCRdb protein, which is that of a much larger clone; a read error is likely, and the protein shown is the DNA's own translation. The V and J genes are TRDV1 and TRDJ1; 9 nucleotides match TRDD3. The J gene was missing in TCRdb and was found by matching the end of the DNA to germline. The V and J ends lost 0 bases and 3 bases, in that order; junction bases with no gene match: 5. Germline V gives CDR1 TSWWSYY, CDR2 QGS. The CDR3 is made up of 16 amino acids. CDR3 DNA: TGTGCTCTTGGGGAACTACTTACTGGGGGAGCCGATAAACTCATCTTT. Translated: CALGELLTGGADKLIF.

This clone has more than one count but fewer than ten. This may arise from a read error, as a much more abundant clone is one base away. Other DNA variants within this sample encode the same CDR3. V usage is TRDV1 and J usage is TRDJ1, with TRDD3 matching 11 bases. Germline CDR1 TSWWSYY, CDR2 QGS. This CDR3 is built from 22 residues. CDR3 nucleotide sequence: TGTGCTCTTGGTGAACTAGACGAGGGTTGGGGGATACGCCCATCGTACACCGATAAACTCATCTTT. Amino acids: CALGELDEGWGIRPSYTDKLIF.

This clone was observed many times. This sequence joins TRDV1 and TRDJ1; 9 nucleotides agree with TRDD2. The J gene, absent from TCRdb, was called here by matching the DNA to germline. V shed 5 bases, J shed 1 base, and the junction held 26 bases outside the gene matches. CDR1 is TSWWSYY and CDR2 is QGS in the germline V gene. This CDR3 comprises 22 residues. The CDR3 spells CALGKGSAIVPSYGDCTDKLIF. The CDR3 region has the DNA TGTGCTCTTGGGAAGGGGTCAGCAATCGTCCCTTCCTACGGGGATTGCACCGATAAACTCATCTTT.

About this clone itself: The protein in TCRdb stems from a much larger clone and differs at residue 13 from this DNA's translation, likely a read error; here the protein is translated from the DNA. The chain couples TRDV2 to TRDJ1; TRDD3 matches 9 bases. Assignment of the J gene here rests on matching the DNA to germline, because TCRdb gives none. CDR1 GEAIGNYY and CDR2 EKD come from the germline V gene. CDR3 length equals 18 residues. The J segment lost 4 bases and the V segment lost 1 base, leaving 15 bases of the junction unmatched. This CDR3 is CACDTYDWGTYHIDKLIF. CDR3 DNA: TGTGCCTGTGACACTTACGACTGGGGGACTTACCACATCGATAAACTCATCTTT.

This clone was seen a few times. The mismatch at residue 9 between this DNA's translation and the TCRdb protein of a much larger clone likely reflects a read error; the protein shown is translated from the DNA. The V call is TRDV2, the J call TRDJ1; D is possibly TRDD3 (5 bases). The J gene, left out of TCRdb, was set here by checking the DNA against germline. CDR1 and CDR2 (germline): GEAIGNYY, EKD. The length of the CDR3 is 14 residues. V was trimmed by 1 base and J by 3 bases, leaving 11 bases between them. This CDR3 is CACDTGEYADKLIF. DNA for the CDR3: TGTGCCTGTGACACTGGGGAGTACGCCGATAAACTCATCTTT.

This clone was picked up many times. This chain joins TRDV1 and TRDJ2, with 9 bases identical to TRDD3. The CDR3 spans 23 residues. Germline V lookup: CDR1 TSWWSYY, CDR2 QGS. J lost 3 bases, V lost 0 bases, and 23 bases had no gene match. The CDR3 reads CALGELLSTTPYWGTKMTAQLFF. Here the CDR3 DNA reads TGTGCTCTTGGGGAACTCCTATCCACCACTCCGTACTGGGGGACAAAAATGACAGCACAACTCTTCTTT.

This clone has just a few counts. The amino acid sequence in TCRdb belongs to a much larger clone and departs from this DNA's translation at residue 18, likely a sequencing read error; the sequence shown is translated from the DNA. The chain carries TRAV38-2/DV8 and TRDJ1, with 10 positions matching TRDD3. The J gene is not listed in TCRdb, so it was assigned here from a DNA match to germline. Germline V gene lookup returns CDR1 TSESDYY and CDR2 QEAYKQQN. This CDR3 spans 21 amino acids. In DNA, the CDR3 is TGTGCTTATAGGGGTCCCCCGTCGATTACTGGGGGATTTCCGTACACCGATAGACTCATCTTT. Amino acids: CAYRGPPSITGGFPYTDRLIF.

About this clone: Translating this DNA gives a protein that differs at residue 8 from the TCRdb one, which belongs to a much larger clone; a read error is likely, and the protein shown is this translation. The V gene is TRDV2, the J gene TRDJ1; 7 nucleotides match TRDD3. No J gene is reported in TCRdb; it was inferred here by comparing the DNA with germline. V was clipped by 0 bases and J by 3 bases; unmatched bases: 24. The CDR3 consists of 21 residues. Germline CDR1 and CDR2: GEAIGNYY and EKD. The DNA for the CDR3 is TGTGCCTGTGACACCGAAAGGGCTCCTAGTGGGTGCTGGGGGCCCCCCGATAAACTCATCTTT. Protein: CACDTERAPSGCWGPPDKLIF.

Of note for this clone: TCRdb's listed protein matches a much larger clone and diverges from this DNA's translation at residue 11, likely through a read error; the protein shown comes from the DNA. V and J are TRDV2 and TRDJ1; D might be TRDD3 (6 bases). Germline values: CDR1 GEAIGNYY, CDR2 EKD. V lost 3 bases to trimming and J lost 2 bases, with 21 bases between them. CDR3 length: 17 residues. CDR3 bases: TGTGCCTGTGACCCAGTGGGGGCCCCGGGGGAAACCGATAAACTCATCTTT. This encodes CACDPVGAPGETDKLIF.

Comment on this clone: Since a far larger clone is one base different, this is likely a read error. The sample contains more than one DNA sequence encoding this CDR3. This chain connects TRDV3 to TRDJ1, with D maybe TRDD3 (6 bases). Trimming stripped 3 bases from V and 8 bases from J, with 34 bases between. Per germline, CDR1 TVYSNPD and CDR2 GDNSRS (reference sequence). The length of the CDR3 is 18 residues. CDR3 sequence: CALAVTFWGFARGGKLIF. The CDR3 DNA sequence: TGTGCCTTAGCCGTTACATTCTGGGGATTCGCTCGAGGGGGCAAACTCATCTTT.

This clone turned up a few times. It is likely a read error: a sequence one base away is far more abundant. The identical CDR3 is also encoded by other nucleotide sequences in the sample. The chain uses TRDV1 and TRDJ1; D perhaps matches TRDD2 (8 bases). TCRdb does not report a J gene; here it was assigned by matching the DNA to germline references. Trimming shortened V by 0 bases and J by 7 bases, and 27 bases separated the two germline ends. CDR1 is TSWWSYY, CDR2 QGS, per germline. There are 19 residues in the CDR3. The CDR3 DNA sequence: TGTGCTCTTGGGGAACTAGGGCTGGCTTCCTACTGGGGATCCCGTAAACTCATCTTT. The encoded protein is CALGELGLASYWGSRKLIF.

In its sample, this clone was seen a few times. TCRdb lists the protein of a much larger clone for this DNA, which differs at residue 11, so this is likely a read error; the protein given here is translated from the DNA itself. The chain's CDR3 is CACDEVLGDTLRSWDTRQMFF. The DNA for the CDR3 is TGTGCCTGTGACGAGGTACTGGGGGATACGCTCCGTTCCTGGGACACCCGACAGATGTTTTTC. The chain employs TRDV2 and TRDJ3, with 13 bases matching TRDD3. TCRdb leaves out the J gene; it was filled in here by matching the DNA to germline. Germline V gene lookup returns CDR1 GEAIGNYY and CDR2 EKD. This CDR3 is 21 amino acids long. V was clipped by 3 bases and J by 1 base; unmatched bases: 11.

This clone was counted only a few times. TCRdb shows a much larger clone's protein in place of this DNA's translation, and the two differ at residue 23, likely through a read error; the protein shown is translated from the DNA. This chain links TRDV1 with TRDJ1; 12 nucleotides match TRDD3. The CDR3 spans 25 residues. In germline, CDR1 is TSWWSYY, CDR2 QGS. The CDR3: CALGEIPPLSWVLGDTAYNTDKPIF. CDR3 DNA: TGTGCTCTTGGGGAAATTCCCCCCTTGAGTTGGGTACTGGGGGATACCGCCTACAACACCGATAAACCCATCTTT.

In the case of this clone: This DNA's translation differs at residue 9 from TCRdb's protein, which comes from a much larger clone; a read error is likely, and the protein shown is translated from the DNA. The chain has TRDV2 and TRDJ3; D may be TRDD3 (6 bases). Trimming took 3 bases from V and 1 from J, leaving 18 bases between them. CDR1 GEAIGNYY and CDR2 EKD come from the germline V gene. There are 19 residues in the CDR3. Here the CDR3 DNA reads TGTGCCTGTGACTCTATACTGGGCCCCCCTTCCTGGGACACCCGACAGATGTTTTTC. Protein: CACDSILGPPSWDTRQMFF.

There are a few counts of this clone. A far larger clone is one base from this, pointing to a likely read error. Other DNA variants within this sample encode the same CDR3. The V and J genes are TRDV2 and TRDJ1, with a weak D call TRDD3 (6 bases). The J gene was missing in TCRdb and was found by matching the end of the DNA to germline. Trimming removed 3 bases at V and 2 bases at J, with 27 bases between. There are 19 residues in the CDR3. Germline CDR1 reads GEAIGNYY; CDR2 reads EKD. CDR3 in amino acids: CACDSIGMPVLGDTDKLIF. In DNA form, the CDR3 reads TGTGCCTGTGACTCGATAGGGATGCCTGTACTAGGGGATACCGATAAACTCATCTTT.